Presented here are 10 T cell receptor beta chains from one specimen sequenced in a study of Tregs in tolerant kidney transplant recipients. Profiling relied on immunoSEQ multiplex PCR, and the TCRdb table lists in-frame clones only, not all of them. There are about 68,000 clones in the sample; about four fifths occur only once, and roughly 4% lies in the top ten. Sequencing used CD4+ T cells from blood. These receptors came from a human donor in good health.

The V gene is TRBV6-5, the J gene TRBJ1-1, with D maybe TRBD1 (5 bases). In germline, CDR1 is MNHEY, CDR2 SVGAGI. This CDR3 region has 14 residues. The ends were cut back, 2 bases at V and 10 bases at J, with 17 bases in the middle. CDR3 protein: CASSYGRAEGAAFF. CDR3 coding DNA: TGTGCCAGCAGTTACGGCCGGGCCGAAGGGGCAGCTTTCTTT.

This clone was seen only once. The chain couples TRBV5-5 to TRBJ2-1; 7 nucleotides match TRBD1. V lost 0 bases to trimming and J lost 3 bases; unmatched junction nucleotides: 0. CDR1 and CDR2 (germline): SGHKS, YYEKEE (reference sequence). This CDR3 is built from 14 residues. The CDR3 DNA reads as TGTGCCAGCAGCTTGGGACAGGGCTACAATGAGCAGTTCTTC. Translating gives CASSLGQGYNEQFF.

The rearrangement joins TRBV9 to TRBJ2-5, with 11 bases aligning to TRBD2. V lost 4 bases to trimming and J lost 7 bases; unmatched junction nucleotides: 18. The CDR3 consists of 18 residues. CDR1 SGDLS and CDR2 YYNGEE come from the germline V gene. CDR3 loop: CASSRALAGTSGPRTQYF. For the CDR3, the DNA is TGTGCCAGCAGCCGTGCCCTCGCCGGGACTAGCGGCCCAAGGACCCAGTACTTC.

V and J are TRBV19 and TRBJ2-3; D is undetermined. V was pared by 5 bases and J by 1 base, with 10 bases between. Germline V gene sequence: CDR1 LNHDA, CDR2 SQIVND (reference sequence). This CDR3 comprises 14 residues. The CDR3 sequence is CASSSGGGTDTQYF. In nucleotides, the CDR3 is TGTGCCAGTAGTTCGGGCGGAGGCACAGATACGCAGTATTTT.

The gene calls are TRBV11-3 and TRBJ2-5; D uncertain. The CDR3 runs to 11 residues. Between the trimmed V and J ends, which lost 2 bases and 4 bases, there was a span of 2 bases. Germline CDR1 SGHNT, CDR2 YENEEA. CDR3 DNA sequence: TGTGCCAGCAGCTTAAGAGAGACCCAGTACTTC. Amino acid sequence: CASSLRETQYF.

This chain uses TRBV18 with TRBJ2-7, with TRBD2 identical over 7 bases. The germline V gene encodes CDR1 KGHSH and CDR2 LQKENI. V lost 0 bases, J lost 0 bases, and 2 bases stayed unmatched. This CDR3 has 15 residues. Here the CDR3 reads CASSPPAGDSYEQYF. DNA for the CDR3: TGTGCCAGCTCACCACCGGCGGGGGACTCCTACGAGCAGTACTTC.

This chain uses TRBV5-6 with TRBJ2-7; no firm D call. The germline V and J ends were trimmed by 0 bases and 0 bases, with 7 bases remaining between them. This CDR3 contains 14 residues. Germline V gene lookup returns CDR1 SGHDT and CDR2 YYEEEE. The CDR3, as DNA: TGTGCCAGCAGCTTGGACGGATTCTCCTACGAGCAGTACTTC. Translated, it gives CASSLDGFSYEQYF.

The chain combines TRBV19 with TRBJ1-5; 7 positions agree with TRBD1. The CDR3 consists of 14 residues. CDR1 and CDR2 from the germline V gene are LNHDA and SQIVND (reference sequence). The V gene end was trimmed by 4 bases and the J gene end by 6 bases; junction bases not matched to a gene: 6. The CDR3 reads CASSTLRTGQPQHF. CDR3 DNA sequence: TGTGCCAGTAGTACCCTTAGGACAGGTCAGCCCCAGCATTTT. Full variable domain (remainder filled in from reference TRBV19 and TRBJ1-5): DGGITQSPKYLFRKEGQNVTLSCEQNLNHDAMYWYRQDPGQGLRLIYYSQIVNDFQKGDIAEGYSVSREKKESFPLTVTSAQKNPTAFYLCASSTLRTGQPQHFGDGTRLSIL.

The rearrangement uses TRBV9 and TRBJ2-1; either TRBD1 or TRBD2 may fit D (5 bases each). The CDR3 extends over 16 amino acids. The ends were cut back, 4 bases at V and 0 bases at J, with 14 bases in the middle. Germline V gives CDR1 SGDLS, CDR2 YYNGEE. The CDR3 DNA is TGTGCCAGCAGCCCCTCGGGGACGCCCTCCTACAATGAGCAGTTCTTC. Translation: CASSPSGTPSYNEQFF.

This clone was picked up one time. V gene TRBV21-1 combines with J gene TRBJ2-3; the table's D call, TRBD2, has no DNA check behind it. TRBV21-1 is flagged as a pseudogene. There are 13 residues in the CDR3. CDR3: CASRGGPRDTQYF. In DNA form, the CDR3 reads TGTGCCAGTAGGGGGGGGCCTAGAGATACGCAGTATTTT.